Sequencing of this T cell receptor beta chain was carried out in a study of identifying expanded T cells in peripheral blood. Collection occurred without any documented infections or immune events in donors. The CDR3 length is 13 residues. The germline V and J ends were trimmed by 6 bases and 5 bases, with 13 bases remaining between them. CDR1 is MNHNS, CDR2 SASEGT, per germline. With regard to this clone: Its antigen is not known.

Data came from immunoSEQ multiplex PCR; TCRdb stores just in-frame clones and leaves some out. The sample includes approximately 83,000 clones, approximately 85% seen only once; the top ten take less than 5%. General study results and limits: Differentially abundant clones: roughly 1.2 between replicates, about 15 at around 15 days, 19 to 20 at four.

This chain connects TRBV6-1 to TRBJ1-1; D gene ambiguous. The receptor comes from a person aged 18 to 75 in good health. Material for sequencing was blood. DNA for the CDR3: TGTGCCAGCAGCGAACCCACGGGGACTGAAGCTTTCTTT. Translating it yields CASSEPTGTEAFF.